Described below is a single TCR beta chain sequence and its context. This sample stems from a study of OX40 agonist ivuxolimab in advanced cancers. The V gene lost 0 bases and the J gene lost 3 bases, with 9 bases spanning the gap. Germline values: CDR1 MGHRA, CDR2 YSYEKL. The CDR3 has 14 amino acids. Some clones are missing from TCRdb's copy, which holds only in-frame ones; the method was immunoSEQ multiplex PCR. The sample includes over 75,000 clones, about 89% of them seen just once. This material consisted of CD4+ or CD8+ T cells sorted from blood, taken in a trial of the OX40 agonist ivuxolimab. The chain joins TRBV4-1 to TRBJ2-7, with D perhaps TRBD1 (6 bases). The sequence was collected from an adult with an advanced solid tumor such as melanoma, head and neck, liver or kidney cancer. CDR3 residues: CASSQEDRFYEQYF. CDR3 nucleotides: TGCGCCAGCAGCCAAGAGGACAGATTCTACGAGCAGTACTTC.